This T cell receptor beta chain was obtained from a study of shared clonotypes between healthy human individuals. Turning to the study itself: Three plates were used per donor for CD4 naive, three for CD4 memory, two for CD8 naive and one for CD8 memory.

Note on this clone: The target antigen is unknown.

Trimming removed 11 bases from V and 0 bases from J, with 8 bases in between. The CDR3 length is 13 residues. Germline lookup yields CDR1 MNHEY and CDR2 SVGAGI. Study findings and constraints: Represented genetic and exposure-history diversity was restricted by having few donors.

At deep level, the assay was performed. Profiled with immunoSEQ multiplex PCR; TCRdb holds only in-frame clones, not every one. Here the sample spans approximately 740,000 clones, roughly 70% being singletons. The clonotype originates from a woman in her 30s in good health. Sequencing used memory CD4+ T cells sorted from blood. Noted subset: CD45RA-negative fraction. The chain recombines TRBV6-5 with TRBJ2-6, with D perhaps TRBD1 (5 bases). CDR3 sequence reads: CASQGSGANVLTF. DNA for the CDR3: TGTGCCTCCCAGGGCTCTGGGGCCAACGTCCTGACTTTC.